The present entry profiles one TCR beta chain with its context. This clone was recorded only once. No antigen is known for it. The record has no base qualities; no much larger clone is one base away. The data derive from a study of blood T cell repertoires in COVID-19 (dated by TCRdb to the early 2020s). Background on the whole study: The collaborator samples originated in the United States, Italy and Spain and spanned the acute and convalescent phases of COVID-19. The prospective study material was composed of cDNA or gDNA derived from T cells, B-cell-depleted T cells, or PBMCs. The repertoires were made available in a free public database intended to serve as a resource for research on the immune response to SARS-CoV-2. Deeply sampled blood TCRbeta repertoires from subjects exposed to, actively infected with, or recovered from COVID-19 were included in the dataset. The samples were drawn from the first 160 participants of the ongoing ImmuneRACE study and from some 1,300 subjects provided by 6 global collaborators. Where available, HLA class I and class II types were obtained from metadata supplied by the sample provider rather than from assay-based typing. The sample metadata nearly always contained a de-identified subject ID, COVID-19 status, age in years and sex. Overall study results and their limits: The quantity of clinical and demographic metadata differed by source and by participant and was supplied without curation.

The immunoSEQ Assay, a bias-controlled multiplex PCR, was used to amplify TCRbeta CDR3 regions from genomic DNA. The authors processed their data as follows. Nucleated cell counts per sample were estimated from amplification of reference gene primers within the assay. To quantify the absolute abundance of each unique TCRbeta CDR3 rearrangement, sequence reads were collapsed and filtered. For each sample, productive Simpson clonality was calculated as the square root of Simpson's diversity index across productive rearrangements. This is the immuneACCESS table as TCRdb keeps it, with only in-frame sequences that have V and J called. A part of the clones is gone; compared with another copy, unresolved V genes explain less than half, and the rest is unexplained. D and trimming come from the DNA, and the V and J calls and clone size come from that table. This sample gives approximately 59,000 clones in total; approximately 83% of them show up just once. The top ten clonotypes cover approximately 3.6% of the sample.

The CDR3 runs 12 amino acids, cysteine and phenylalanine included. Of all the DNA, just the CDR3 is kept, 36 bases in frame from base 1. V loses 2 bases of germline sequence and J loses 1 base, and the interval between the two ends is 2 bases. Per the germline V gene, SGHTA is the CDR1 and FQGNSA is the CDR2. Whole blood was collected in K2EDTA tubes by collaborating institutions according to the institutions' own protocols. For TCRbeta analysis, collaborators shipped samples as frozen whole blood, isolated PBMCs, or DNA extracted from either of those sample types. Sequencing was done on a sample of peripheral blood. The V and J genes are TRBV7-2 and TRBJ1-1, with the D gene too uncertain to name. The clonotype was recovered from a woman older than 75 with acute or convalescent COVID-19. The CDR3 region has the sequence CASSLQNTEAFF. The DNA sequence is as follows: TGTGCCAGCAGCTTACAGAACACTGAAGCTTTCTTT. Where the CDR3 stops, the reference TRBV7-2 and TRBJ1-1 genes take over; the full variable domain is GAGVSQSPSNKVTEKGKDVELRCDPISGHTALYWYRQSLGQGLEFLIYFQGNSAPDKSGLPSDRFSAERTGGSVSTLTIQRTQQEDSAVYLCASSLQNTEAFFGQGTRLTVV.